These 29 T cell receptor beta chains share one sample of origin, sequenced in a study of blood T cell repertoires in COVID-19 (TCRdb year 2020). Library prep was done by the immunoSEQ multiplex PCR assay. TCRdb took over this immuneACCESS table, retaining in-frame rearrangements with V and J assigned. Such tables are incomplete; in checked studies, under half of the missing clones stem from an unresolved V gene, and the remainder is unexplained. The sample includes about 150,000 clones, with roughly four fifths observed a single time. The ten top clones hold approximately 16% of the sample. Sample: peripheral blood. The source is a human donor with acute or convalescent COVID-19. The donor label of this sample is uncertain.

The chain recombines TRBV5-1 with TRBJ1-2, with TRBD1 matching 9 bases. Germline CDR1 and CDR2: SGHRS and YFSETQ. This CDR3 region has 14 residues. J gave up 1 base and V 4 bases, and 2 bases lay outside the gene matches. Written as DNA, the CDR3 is TGCGCCAGCAGCCCGGACAGGGGTAACTATGGCTACACCTTC. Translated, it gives CASSPDRGNYGYTF.

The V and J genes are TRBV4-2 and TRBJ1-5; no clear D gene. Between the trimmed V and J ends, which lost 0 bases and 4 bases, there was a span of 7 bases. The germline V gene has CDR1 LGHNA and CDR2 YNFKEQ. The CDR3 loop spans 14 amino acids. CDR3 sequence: CASSQDHGNQPQHF. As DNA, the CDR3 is TGTGCCAGCAGCCAAGATCACGGGAATCAGCCCCAGCATTTT.

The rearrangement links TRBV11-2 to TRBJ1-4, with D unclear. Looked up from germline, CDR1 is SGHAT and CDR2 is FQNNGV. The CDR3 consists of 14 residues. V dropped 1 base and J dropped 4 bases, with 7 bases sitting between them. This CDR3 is CASSLGSGNEKLFF. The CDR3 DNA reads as TGTGCCAGCAGCTTAGGGTCCGGTAATGAAAAACTGTTTTTT.

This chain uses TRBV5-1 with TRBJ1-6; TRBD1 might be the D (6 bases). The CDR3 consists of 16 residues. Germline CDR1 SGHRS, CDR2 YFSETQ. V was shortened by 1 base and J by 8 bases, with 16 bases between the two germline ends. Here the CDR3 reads CASSLPGALGYSPLHF. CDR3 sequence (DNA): TGCGCCAGCAGCTTGCCAGGGGCCCTCGGGTATTCACCCCTCCACTTT.

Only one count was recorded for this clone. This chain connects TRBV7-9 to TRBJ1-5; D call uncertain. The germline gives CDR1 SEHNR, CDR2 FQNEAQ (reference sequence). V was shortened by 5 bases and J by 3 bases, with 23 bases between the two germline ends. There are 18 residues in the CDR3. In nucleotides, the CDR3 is TGTGCCAGCAGCCCAGAACCTCGGGGTCCGGAACTCAATCAGCCCCAGCATTTT. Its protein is CASSPEPRGPELNQPQHF.

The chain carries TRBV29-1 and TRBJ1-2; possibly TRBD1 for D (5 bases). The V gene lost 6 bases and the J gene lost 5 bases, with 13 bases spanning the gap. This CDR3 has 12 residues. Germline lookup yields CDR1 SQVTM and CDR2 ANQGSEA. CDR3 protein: CSVGDGGYGYTF. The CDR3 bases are TGCAGCGTAGGGGACGGGGGATATGGCTACACCTTC.

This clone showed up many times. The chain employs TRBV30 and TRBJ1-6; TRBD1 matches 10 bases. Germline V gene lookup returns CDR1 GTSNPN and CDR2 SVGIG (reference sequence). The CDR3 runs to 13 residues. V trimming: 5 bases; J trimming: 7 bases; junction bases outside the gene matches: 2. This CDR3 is CAWDRGQNSPLHF. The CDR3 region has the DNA TGTGCCTGGGACAGGGGGCAGAATTCACCCCTCCACTTT.

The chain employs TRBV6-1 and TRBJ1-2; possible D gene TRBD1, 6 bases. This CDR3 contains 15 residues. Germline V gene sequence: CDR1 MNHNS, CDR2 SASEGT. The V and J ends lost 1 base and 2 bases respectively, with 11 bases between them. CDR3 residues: CASSEGGQRNYGYTF. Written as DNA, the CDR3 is TGTGCCAGCAGTGAAGGGGGGCAGCGGAACTATGGCTACACCTTC.

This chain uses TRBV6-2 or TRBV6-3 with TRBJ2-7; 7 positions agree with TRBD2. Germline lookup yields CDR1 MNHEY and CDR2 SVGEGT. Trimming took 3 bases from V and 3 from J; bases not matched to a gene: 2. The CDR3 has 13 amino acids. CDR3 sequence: CASSYGRGYEQYF. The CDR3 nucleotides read TGTGCCAGCAGTTATGGGAGGGGCTACGAGCAGTACTTC.

The CDR3 region is CASSLGTGREKLFF. The CDR3 nucleotides are TGTGCCAGCAGCTTGGGGACAGGGCGGGAAAAACTGTTTTTT. The chain carries TRBV7-2 and TRBJ1-4, with 9 bases matching TRBD1. J was trimmed by 8 bases and V by 3 bases; bases with no gene match: 4. CDR3 length equals 14 residues. The germline CDR1 and CDR2 sequences are SGHTA and FQGNSA.

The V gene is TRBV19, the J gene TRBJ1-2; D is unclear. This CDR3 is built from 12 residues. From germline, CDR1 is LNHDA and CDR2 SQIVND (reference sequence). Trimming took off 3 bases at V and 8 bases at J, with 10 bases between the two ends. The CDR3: CASSILGAGYTF. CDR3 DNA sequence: TGTGCCAGTAGTATCCTTGGTGCGGGCTACACCTTC.

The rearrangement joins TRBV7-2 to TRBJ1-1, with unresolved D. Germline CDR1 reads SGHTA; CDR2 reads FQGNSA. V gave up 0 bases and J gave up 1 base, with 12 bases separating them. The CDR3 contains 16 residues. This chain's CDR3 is CASSLAPGSRNTEAFF. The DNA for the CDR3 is TGTGCCAGCAGCTTAGCCCCCGGGTCGAGGAACACTGAAGCTTTCTTT. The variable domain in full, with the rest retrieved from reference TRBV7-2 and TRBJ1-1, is GAGVSQSPSNKVTEKGKDVELRCDPISGHTALYWYRQSLGQGLEFLIYFQGNSAPDKSGLPSDRFSAERTGGSVSTLTIQRTQQEDSAVYLCASSLAPGSRNTEAFFGQGTRLTVV.

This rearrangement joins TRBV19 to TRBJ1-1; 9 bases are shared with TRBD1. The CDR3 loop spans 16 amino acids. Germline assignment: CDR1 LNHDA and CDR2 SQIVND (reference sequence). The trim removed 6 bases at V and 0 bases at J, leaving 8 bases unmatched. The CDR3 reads CASRGQGRLMNTEAFF. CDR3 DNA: TGTGCCAGTAGAGGACAGGGGAGACTCATGAACACTGAAGCTTTCTTT.

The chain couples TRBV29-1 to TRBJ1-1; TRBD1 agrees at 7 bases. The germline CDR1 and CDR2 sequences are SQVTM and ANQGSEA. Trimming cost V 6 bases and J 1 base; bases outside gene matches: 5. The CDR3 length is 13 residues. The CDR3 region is CSVAGTENTEAFF. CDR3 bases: TGCAGCGTCGCCGGGACAGAGAACACTGAAGCTTTCTTT.

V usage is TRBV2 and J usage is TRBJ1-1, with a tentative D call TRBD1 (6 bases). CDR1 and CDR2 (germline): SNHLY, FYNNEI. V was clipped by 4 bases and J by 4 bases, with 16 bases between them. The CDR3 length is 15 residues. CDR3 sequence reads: CASSVTGTQGTEAFF. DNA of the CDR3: TGTGCCAGCAGTGTGACAGGTACTCAGGGCACTGAAGCTTTCTTT.

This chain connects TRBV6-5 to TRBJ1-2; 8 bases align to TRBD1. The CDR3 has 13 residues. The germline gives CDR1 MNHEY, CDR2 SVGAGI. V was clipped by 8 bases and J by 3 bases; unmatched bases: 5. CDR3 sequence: CASGTGWDYGYTF. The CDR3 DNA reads TGTGCCAGCGGGACAGGCTGGGACTATGGCTACACCTTC.

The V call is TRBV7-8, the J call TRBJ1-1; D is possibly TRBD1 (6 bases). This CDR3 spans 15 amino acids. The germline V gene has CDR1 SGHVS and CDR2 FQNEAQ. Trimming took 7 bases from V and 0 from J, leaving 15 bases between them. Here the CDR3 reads CASIPGTRMNTEAFF. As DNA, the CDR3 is TGTGCCAGCATCCCTGGGACACGGATGAACACTGAAGCTTTCTTT.

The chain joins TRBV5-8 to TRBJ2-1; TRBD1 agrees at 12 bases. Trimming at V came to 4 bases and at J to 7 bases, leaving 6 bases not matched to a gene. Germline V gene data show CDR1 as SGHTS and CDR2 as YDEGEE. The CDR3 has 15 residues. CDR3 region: CASSQGTGGWNEQFF. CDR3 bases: TGTGCCAGCAGCCAAGGGACAGGGGGCTGGAATGAGCAGTTCTTC. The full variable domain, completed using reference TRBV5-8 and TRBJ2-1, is EAGVTQSPTHLIKTRGQQATLRCSPISGHTSVYWYQQALGLGLQFLLWYDEGEERNRGNFPPRFSGRQFPNYSSELNVNALELEDSALYLCASSQGTGGWNEQFFGPGTRLTVL.

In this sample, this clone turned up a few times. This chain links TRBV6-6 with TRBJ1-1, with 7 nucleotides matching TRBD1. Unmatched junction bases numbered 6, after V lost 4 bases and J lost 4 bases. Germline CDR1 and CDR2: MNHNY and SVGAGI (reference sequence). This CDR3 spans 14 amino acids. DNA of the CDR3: TGTGCCAGCAGTTTTCCGACAGGGACCACTGAAGCTTTCTTT. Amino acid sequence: CASSFPTGTTEAFF.

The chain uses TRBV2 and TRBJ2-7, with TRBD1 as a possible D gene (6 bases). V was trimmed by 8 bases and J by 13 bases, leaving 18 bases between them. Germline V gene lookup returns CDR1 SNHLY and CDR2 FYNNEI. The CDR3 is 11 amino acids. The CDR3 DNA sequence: TGTGCCAGCTCGGACAGTACGCGGATCTACTTC. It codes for CASSDSTRIYF.

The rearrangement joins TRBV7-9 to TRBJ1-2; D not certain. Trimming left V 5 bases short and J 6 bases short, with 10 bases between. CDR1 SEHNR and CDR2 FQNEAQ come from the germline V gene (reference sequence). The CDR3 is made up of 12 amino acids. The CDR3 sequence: CASSLDEDGYTF. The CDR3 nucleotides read TGTGCCAGCAGCCTAGACGAGGATGGCTACACCTTC.

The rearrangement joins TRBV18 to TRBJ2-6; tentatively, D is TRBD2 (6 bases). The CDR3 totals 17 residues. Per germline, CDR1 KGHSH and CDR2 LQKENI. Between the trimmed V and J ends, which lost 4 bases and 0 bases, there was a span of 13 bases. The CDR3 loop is CASSREGGSSGANVLTF. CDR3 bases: TGTGCCAGCTCACGAGAGGGAGGCTCCTCTGGGGCCAACGTCCTGACTTTC.

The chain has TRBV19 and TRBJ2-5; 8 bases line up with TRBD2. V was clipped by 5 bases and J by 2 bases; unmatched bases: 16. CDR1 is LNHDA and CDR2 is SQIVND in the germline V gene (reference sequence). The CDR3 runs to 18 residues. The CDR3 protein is CASSATTRASGRQETQYF. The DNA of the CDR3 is TGTGCCAGTAGTGCTACAACACGGGCTAGCGGGCGACAAGAGACCCAGTACTTC.

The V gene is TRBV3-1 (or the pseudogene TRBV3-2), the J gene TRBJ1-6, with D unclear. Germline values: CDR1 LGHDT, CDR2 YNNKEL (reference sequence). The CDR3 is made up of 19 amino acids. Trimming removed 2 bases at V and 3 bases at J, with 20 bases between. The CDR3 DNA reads TGTGCCAGCAGCCAAAAACACAGAAACGGAACTTTCTATAATTCACCCCTCCACTTT. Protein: CASSQKHRNGTFYNSPLHF.

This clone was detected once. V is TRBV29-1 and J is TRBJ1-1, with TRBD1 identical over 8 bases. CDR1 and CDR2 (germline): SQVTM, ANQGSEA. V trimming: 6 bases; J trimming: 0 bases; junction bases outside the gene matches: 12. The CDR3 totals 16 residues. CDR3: CSVHTFLGQVNTEAFF. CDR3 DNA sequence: TGCAGCGTCCACACCTTCTTGGGACAGGTGAACACTGAAGCTTTCTTT.

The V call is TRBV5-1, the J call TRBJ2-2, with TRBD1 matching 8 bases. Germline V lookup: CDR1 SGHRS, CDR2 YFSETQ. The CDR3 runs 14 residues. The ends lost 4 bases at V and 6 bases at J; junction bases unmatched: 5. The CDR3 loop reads CASSIRTGSGELFF. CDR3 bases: TGCGCCAGCAGCATCAGGACAGGGTCCGGGGAGCTGTTTTTT.

CDR3 nucleotide sequence: TGTGCCAGCAGCCGGGACAGGGCTCTGTACTTC. Its protein is CASSRDRALYF. The chain couples TRBV6-2 or TRBV6-3 to TRBJ2-7; 9 positions match TRBD1. Germline V gene sequence: CDR1 MNHEY, CDR2 SVGEGT. This CDR3 comprises 11 residues. V lost 6 bases to trimming and J lost 12 bases; unmatched junction nucleotides: 6.

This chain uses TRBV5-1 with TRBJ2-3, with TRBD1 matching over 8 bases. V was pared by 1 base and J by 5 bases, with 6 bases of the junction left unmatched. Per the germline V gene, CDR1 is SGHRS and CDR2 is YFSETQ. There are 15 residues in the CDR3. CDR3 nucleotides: TGCGCCAGCAGCTTGTTCCAGGGGGCGGGAGATACGCAGTATTTT. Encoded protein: CASSLFQGAGDTQYF.

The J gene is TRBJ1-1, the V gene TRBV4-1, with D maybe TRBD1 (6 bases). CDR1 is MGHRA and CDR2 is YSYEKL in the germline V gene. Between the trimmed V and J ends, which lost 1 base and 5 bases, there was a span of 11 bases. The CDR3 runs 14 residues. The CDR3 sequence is CASSQAGAGTEAFF. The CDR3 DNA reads TGCGCCAGCAGCCAAGCAGGGGCTGGGACTGAAGCTTTCTTT.